One sample yielded the 27 T cell receptor beta chains listed below, sequenced in a study of shared T cell receptors in the human thymus. Clones were read by immunoSEQ multiplex PCR, and TCRdb kept only the in-frame ones, dropping some. Of about 660,000 clones listed, roughly 88% are singletons. In addition, the sample was reused for a study of human thymus T cells.

The sample consisted of thymocytes. The receptors stem from a boy younger than two with a congenital heart defect.

This clone is a singleton in its sample. This rearrangement joins TRBV7-9 to TRBJ2-3; a possible D gene is TRBD2 (5 bases). V was cut by 0 bases and J by 3 bases, with 16 bases left in between. The CDR3 spans 17 residues. Germline V gives CDR1 SEHNR, CDR2 FQNEAQ (reference sequence). CDR3 in amino acids: CASSLAGRRRRTDTQYF. DNA for the CDR3: TGTGCCAGCAGCTTAGCTGGGCGGCGGAGGAGGACAGATACGCAGTATTTT.

The chain links TRBV11-2 to TRBJ2-2; D may be TRBD1 (6 bases). CDR1 and CDR2 from the germline V gene are SGHAT and FQNNGV. The CDR3 is made up of 15 amino acids. Trimming pared 8 bases from V and 7 bases from J, leaving 20 bases between. Here the CDR3 reads CASGTPPGAHGELFF. The CDR3 region has the DNA TGTGCCAGCGGTACCCCGCCAGGGGCCCACGGGGAGCTGTTTTTT.

This chain links TRBV7-9 with TRBJ2-2, with TRBD2 matching over 7 bases. The CDR3 covers 15 residues. The germline V gene has CDR1 SEHNR and CDR2 FQNEAQ (reference sequence). With V trimmed by 5 bases and J by 0 bases, 3 bases remained unmatched. CDR3 region: CASSLGLPNTGELFF. The CDR3, as DNA: TGTGCCAGCAGCCTGGGACTACCGAACACCGGGGAGCTGTTTTTT. The full variable domain, in which reference TRBV7-9 and TRBJ2-2 provide the parts outside the CDR3, is DTGVSQNPRHKITKRGQNVTFRCDPISEHNRLYWYRQTLGQGPEFLTYFQNEAQLEKSRLLSDRFSAERPKGSFSTLEIQRTEQGDSAMYLCASSLGLPNTGELFFGEGSRLTVL.

In this sample, this clone turned up a few times. This sequence joins TRBV11-2 and TRBJ1-4; 7 positions match TRBD1. This CDR3 is built from 14 residues. The germline V gene has CDR1 SGHAT and CDR2 FQNNGV. V shed 5 bases and J 5 bases; nucleotides not matched to a gene: 5. As DNA, the CDR3 is TGTGCCAGCAGCCAGACAGGGACAAATGAAAAACTGTTTTTT. As protein: CASSQTGTNEKLFF. Using reference TRBV11-2 and TRBJ1-4 for the parts outside the CDR3, the full variable domain is EAGVAQSPRYKIIEKRQSVAFWCNPISGHATLYWYQQILGQGPKLLIQFQNNGVVDDSQLPKDRFSAERLKGVDSTLKIQPAKLEDSAVYLCASSQTGTNEKLFFGSGTQLSVL.

The chain joins TRBV7-9 to TRBJ2-3; TRBD2 matches at 9 bases. CDR3 length: 16 amino acids. Germline-derived CDR1 and CDR2 are SEHNR and FQNEAQ (reference sequence). Trimming cost V 5 bases and J 5 bases; bases outside gene matches: 11. CDR3 protein: CASSQGDSGSRDTQYF. For the CDR3, the DNA is TGTGCCAGCAGCCAGGGGGATAGCGGGAGTAGAGATACGCAGTATTTT.

The chain employs TRBV7-3 and TRBJ2-1; tentative D call: TRBD1 (5 bases). Per germline, CDR1 SGHTA and CDR2 FQGTGA. CDR3 length equals 17 residues. Trimming stripped 4 bases from V and 5 bases from J, with 21 bases between. CDR3 nucleotide sequence: TGTGCCAGCAGCTCGCAGGGTCAAGGAAGTTGGCACAATGAGCAGTTCTTC. It encodes CASSSQGQGSWHNEQFF. Looking up the rest from reference TRBV7-3 and TRBJ2-1 gives the full variable domain: GAGVSQTPSNKVTEKGKYVELRCDPISGHTALYWYRQSLGQGPEFLIYFQGTGAADDSGLPNDRFFAVRPEGSVSTLKIQRTERGDSAVYLCASSSQGQGSWHNEQFFGPGTRLTVL.

The chain couples TRBV28 to TRBJ2-1, with 7 nucleotides matching TRBD2. The CDR3 spans 19 residues. Losses at the gene ends were 6 bases for V and 6 bases for J; bases not matched to a gene: 23. CDR1 MDHEN and CDR2 SYDVKM come from the germline V gene. DNA for the CDR3: TGTGCCAGCAGCTCCCCCCGGAGCCCCGGGACTATCACTCCCAATGAGCAGTTCTTC. This encodes CASSSPRSPGTITPNEQFF.

This chain links TRBV7-2 with TRBJ2-7, with D possibly matching TRBD1 (5 bases). Germline CDR1 SGHTA, CDR2 FQGNSA. There are 17 residues in the CDR3. Trimming took off 0 bases at V and 0 bases at J, with 15 bases between the two ends. The CDR3: CASSLALSGNYSYEQYF. As DNA, the CDR3 is TGTGCCAGCAGCTTAGCGCTCTCAGGGAACTACTCCTACGAGCAGTACTTC. The full variable domain, in which reference TRBV7-2 and TRBJ2-7 provide the parts outside the CDR3, is GAGVSQSPSNKVTEKGKDVELRCDPISGHTALYWYRQSLGQGLEFLIYFQGNSAPDKSGLPSDRFSAERTGGSVSTLTIQRTQQEDSAVYLCASSLALSGNYSYEQYFGPGTRLTVT.

V usage is TRBV19 and J usage is TRBJ1-2, with D perhaps matching TRBD1 (5 bases). The V gene's germline CDR1 is LNHDA and CDR2 SQIVND (reference sequence). Trimming stripped 3 bases from V and 3 bases from J, with 11 bases between. The CDR3 contains 14 residues. The CDR3 protein is CASSMEGNYYGYTF. The CDR3 region has the DNA TGTGCCAGTAGTATGGAGGGGAACTACTATGGCTACACCTTC.

The chain combines TRBV7-4 with TRBJ1-1; 7 positions match TRBD1. CDR3 size: 15 residues. The germline gives CDR1 SGHVT, CDR2 SQSDAQ. Trimming at V came to 4 bases and at J to 4 bases, leaving 9 bases not matched to a gene. CDR3 coding DNA: TGTGCCAGCAGCTCGGACACAGGGGCTGGCACTGAAGCTTTCTTT. Its protein product is CASSSDTGAGTEAFF. Using reference TRBV7-4 and TRBJ1-1 for the parts outside the CDR3, the full variable domain is GAGVSQSPRYKVAKRGRDVALRCDSISGHVTLYWYRQTLGQGSEVLTYSQSDAQRDKSGRPSGRFSAERPERSVSTLKIQRTEQGDSAVYLCASSSDTGAGTEAFFGQGTRLTVV.

In this sample, this clone turned up once. This chain joins TRBV29-1 and TRBJ2-3; no firm D call. The length of the CDR3 is 14 residues. The germline V gene encodes CDR1 SQVTM and CDR2 ANQGSEA. Between the trimmed V and J ends, which lost 3 bases and 0 bases, there was a span of 10 bases. In DNA, the CDR3 is TGCAGCGTTGAGCCCTCTACTAGCACAGATACGCAGTATTTT. It codes for CSVEPSTSTDTQYF.

The J gene is TRBJ1-2, the V gene TRBV4-3; no clear D. CDR1 and CDR2 from the germline V gene are LGHNA and YSLEER. The V end lost 1 base, the J end lost 4 bases, and 4 bases lay between the germline ends. There are 12 residues in the CDR3. DNA for the CDR3: TGCGCCAGCAGCCAAGTAGTCTATGGCTACACCTTC. Translating gives CASSQVVYGYTF.

CDR3 sequence: CASRGATYGYTF. CDR3 nucleotide sequence: TGTGCCAGCCGGGGGGCCACCTATGGCTACACCTTC. This sequence joins TRBV2 and TRBJ1-2; D may be TRBD1 (6 bases). This CDR3 region has 12 residues. CDR1 is SNHLY, CDR2 FYNNEI, per germline. Deletions cut 8 bases from V and 4 bases from J, with 11 bases between.

CDR3 nucleotide sequence: TGTGCCAGCAGTTTCACCAGTTCTGGCGGGAGTGTGGGGGAGCAGTTCTTC. Encoded protein: CASSFTSSGGSVGEQFF. This rearrangement joins TRBV27 to TRBJ2-1; TRBD2 aligns across 7 bases. The junction had 18 bases not matched to a gene; V was cut back by 3 bases and J by 10 bases. Germline V lookup: CDR1 MNHEY, CDR2 SMNVEV (reference sequence). This CDR3 region has 17 residues.

The chain has TRBV6-1 and TRBJ2-5, with 9 bases lining up with TRBD1. With V trimmed by 6 bases and J by 2 bases, 4 bases remained unmatched. The CDR3 length is 14 residues. CDR1 and CDR2 (germline): MNHNS, SASEGT. CDR3 residues: CASRQGAGQETQYF. For the CDR3, the DNA is TGTGCCAGCAGACAGGGGGCGGGACAAGAGACCCAGTACTTC.

V gene TRBV7-6 combines with J gene TRBJ2-7, with 11 nucleotides matching TRBD2. In germline, CDR1 is SGHVS, CDR2 FNYEAQ. V trimming: 5 bases; J trimming: 2 bases; junction bases outside the gene matches: 17. This CDR3 has 19 amino acids. The CDR3 is CASSPKAQGLADDTYEQYF. The DNA for the CDR3 is TGTGCCAGCAGCCCAAAGGCCCAGGGACTAGCGGACGACACCTACGAGCAGTACTTC.

This chain connects TRBV13 to TRBJ1-1, with 9 bases matching TRBD1. Germline loops: CDR1 PRHDT, CDR2 FYEKMQ (reference sequence). J gave up 3 bases and V 1 base, and 6 bases lay outside the gene matches. The CDR3 sequence is 16 residues long. The DNA for the CDR3 is TGTGCCAGCAGCTTAGTTGGACAGGGGCGCTACACTGAAGCTTTCTTT. Amino acid sequence: CASSLVGQGRYTEAFF.

The chain joins TRBV28 to TRBJ2-3; a possible D gene is TRBD2 (6 bases). The CDR3 contains 17 residues. Germline lookup yields CDR1 MDHEN and CDR2 SYDVKM. V was shortened by 2 bases and J by 1 base, with 16 bases between the two germline ends. Here the CDR3 DNA reads TGTGCCAGCAGTTTAGCCGCAGGAGGGTCCGGCACAGATACGCAGTATTTT. Amino acid sequence: CASSLAAGGSGTDTQYF.

The chain joins TRBV6-5 to TRBJ1-1; TRBD1 matches 8 bases. CDR3 length equals 13 residues. CDR1 is MNHEY, CDR2 SVGAGI, per germline. Trimming took 2 bases from V and 8 from J; bases not matched to a gene: 4. CDR3 sequence (DNA): TGTGCCAGCAGTTACGACAGGGGAGGAGAAGCTTTCTTT. Amino acids: CASSYDRGGEAFF.

The chain recombines TRBV13 with TRBJ2-5; 7 positions match TRBD2. V dropped 2 bases and J dropped 3; count of bases not matched to a gene: 12. The CDR3 is made up of 17 amino acids. The germline gives CDR1 PRHDT, CDR2 FYEKMQ (reference sequence). The CDR3 sequence: CASSLRKGGGKEETQYF. Written as DNA, the CDR3 is TGTGCCAGCAGCTTACGCAAGGGCGGGGGTAAAGAAGAGACCCAGTACTTC.

The chain combines TRBV11-2 with TRBJ2-7, with D maybe TRBD1 (5 bases). This CDR3 comprises 15 residues. Looked up from germline, CDR1 is SGHAT and CDR2 is FQNNGV. V gave up 5 bases and J gave up 0 bases, with 14 bases separating them. The CDR3 sequence: CASSAFGQGSYEQYF. In DNA form, the CDR3 reads TGTGCCAGCAGCGCGTTTGGGCAGGGCTCCTACGAGCAGTACTTC. The full variable domain, rest sourced from reference TRBV11-2 and TRBJ2-7, is EAGVAQSPRYKIIEKRQSVAFWCNPISGHATLYWYQQILGQGPKLLIQFQNNGVVDDSQLPKDRFSAERLKGVDSTLKIQPAKLEDSAVYLCASSAFGQGSYEQYFGPGTRLTVT.

The J gene is TRBJ2-3, the V gene TRBV4-3; no clear D. The CDR3 extends over 16 amino acids. Germline V lookup: CDR1 LGHNA, CDR2 YSLEER. V was trimmed by 1 base and J by 0 bases, leaving 11 bases between them. CDR3 in amino acids: CASSQVRVVSTDTQYF. The CDR3 DNA sequence: TGCGCCAGCAGCCAAGTTAGAGTAGTGAGCACAGATACGCAGTATTTT.

This clone was seen a few times. V usage is TRBV5-1 and J usage is TRBJ1-2; maybe TRBD1 (6 bases). Between the trimmed V and J ends, which lost 2 bases and 4 bases, there was a span of 12 bases. CDR1 and CDR2 from the germline V gene are SGHRS and YFSETQ. The CDR3 sequence is 14 residues long. CDR3 loop: CASSFFGQFYGYTF. CDR3 DNA sequence: TGCGCCAGCAGCTTTTTTGGACAGTTCTATGGCTACACCTTC.

In DNA form, the CDR3 reads TGCGCCAGCAGCCAAGGAGCGGAGAGCTCCTACGAGCAGTACTTC. Encoded protein: CASSQGAESSYEQYF. The chain combines TRBV4-3 with TRBJ2-7; the D gene is possibly TRBD2 (5 bases). This CDR3 has 15 amino acids. Germline CDR1 LGHNA, CDR2 YSLEER. V lost 1 base to trimming and J lost 0 bases, with 10 bases between them.

This chain connects TRBV6-5 to TRBJ2-4, with D perhaps matching TRBD2 (6 bases). The CDR3 has 14 residues. Trimming shortened V by 5 bases and J by 2 bases, and 10 bases separated the two germline ends. Germline V CDR1 and CDR2: MNHEY, SVGAGI. The DNA of the CDR3 is TGTGCCAGCAGTCTGCGGGGAACCAAAAACATTCAGTACTTC. Protein sequence: CASSLRGTKNIQYF.

The chain combines TRBV2 with TRBJ2-2, with a weak D call TRBD2 (6 bases). The germline CDR1 and CDR2 sequences are SNHLY and FYNNEI. The V end lost 4 bases, the J end lost 5 bases, and 11 bases lay between the germline ends. The CDR3 covers 14 residues. CDR3 sequence reads: CASSVAGRTGELFF. CDR3 sequence (DNA): TGTGCCAGCAGTGTGGCGGGAAGGACCGGGGAGCTGTTTTTT.

This sequence joins TRBV5-1 and TRBJ2-7; 9 bases are a match to TRBD1. After removal of 3 bases from V and 5 bases from J, the junction contained 6 bases not matched to a gene. Germline V gene data show CDR1 as SGHRS and CDR2 as YFSETQ. There are 14 residues in the CDR3. The CDR3 loop reads CASSSGTGPDEQYF. The CDR3 DNA reads as TGCGCCAGCAGCTCCGGGACAGGGCCCGACGAGCAGTACTTC.